This T cell receptor beta chain emerged from a study of OX40 agonist ivuxolimab in advanced cancers. Study-level information: Patients were dosed with the agonistic anti-OX40 (CD134) antibody ivuxolimab. Administration of intravenous ivuxolimab to patients occurred every 2 weeks at 0.01 to 10 mg/kg.

Clones were read by immunoSEQ multiplex PCR, and TCRdb kept only the in-frame ones, dropping some. Of some 150,000 clones listed, less than 95% are singletons. Germline V gives CDR1 SGHTS, CDR2 YDEGEE. The CDR3 contains 13 residues. V shed 4 bases and J shed 2 bases, with 7 bases lying between them. This TCR was recovered from an adult with an advanced solid tumor such as melanoma, head and neck, liver or kidney cancer. The chain joins TRBV5-8 to TRBJ1-5, with unresolved D. This specimen was CD4+ or CD8+ T cells sorted from blood, taken in a trial of the OX40 agonist ivuxolimab. The CDR3: CASSIQGNQPQHF. The DNA of the CDR3 is TGTGCCAGCAGCATCCAGGGCAATCAGCCCCAGCATTTT.